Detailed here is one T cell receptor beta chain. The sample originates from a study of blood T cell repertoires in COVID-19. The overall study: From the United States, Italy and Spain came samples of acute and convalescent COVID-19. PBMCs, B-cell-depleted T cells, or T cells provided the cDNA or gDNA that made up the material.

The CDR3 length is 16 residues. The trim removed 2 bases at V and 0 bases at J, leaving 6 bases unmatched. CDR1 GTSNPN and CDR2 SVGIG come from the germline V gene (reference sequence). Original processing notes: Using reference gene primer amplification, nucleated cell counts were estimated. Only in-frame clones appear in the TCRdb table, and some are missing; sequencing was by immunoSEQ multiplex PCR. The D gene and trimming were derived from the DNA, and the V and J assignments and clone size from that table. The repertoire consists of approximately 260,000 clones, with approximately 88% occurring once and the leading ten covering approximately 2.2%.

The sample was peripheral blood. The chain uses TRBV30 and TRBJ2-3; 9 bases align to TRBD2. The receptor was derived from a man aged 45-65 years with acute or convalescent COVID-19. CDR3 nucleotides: TGTGCCTGGAGTCTAGCGGGGATCACTAGCACAGATACGCAGTATTTT. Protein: CAWSLAGITSTDTQYF. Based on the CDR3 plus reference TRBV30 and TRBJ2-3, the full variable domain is SQTIHQWPATLVQPVGSPLSLECTVEGTSNPNLYWYRQAAGRGLQLLFYSVGIGQISSEVPQNLSASRPQDRQFILSSKKLLLSDSGFYLCAWSLAGITSTDTQYFGPGTRLTVL.